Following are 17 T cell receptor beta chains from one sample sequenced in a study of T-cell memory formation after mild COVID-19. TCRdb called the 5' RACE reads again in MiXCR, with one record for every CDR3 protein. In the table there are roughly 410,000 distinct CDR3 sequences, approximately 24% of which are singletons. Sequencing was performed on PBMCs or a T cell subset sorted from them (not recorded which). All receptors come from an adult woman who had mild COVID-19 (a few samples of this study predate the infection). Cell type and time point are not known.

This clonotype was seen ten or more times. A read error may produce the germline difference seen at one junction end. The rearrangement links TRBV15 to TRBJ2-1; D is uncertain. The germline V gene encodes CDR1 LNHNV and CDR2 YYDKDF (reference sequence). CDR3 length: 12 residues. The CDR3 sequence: CATSRERMGLVF. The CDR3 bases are TGTGCCACCAGCAGAGAGAGGATGGGGTTGGTCTTC.

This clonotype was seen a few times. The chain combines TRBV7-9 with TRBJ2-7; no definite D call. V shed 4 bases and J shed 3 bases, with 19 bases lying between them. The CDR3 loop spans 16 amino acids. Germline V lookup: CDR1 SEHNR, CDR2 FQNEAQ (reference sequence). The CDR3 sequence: CASSSVDPLPYYEQYF. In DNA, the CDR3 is TGTGCCAGCAGCTCCGTGGACCCACTCCCATACTACGAGCAGTACTTC. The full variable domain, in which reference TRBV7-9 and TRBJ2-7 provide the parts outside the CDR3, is DTGVSQNPRHKITKRGQNVTFRCDPISEHNRLYWYRQTLGQGPEFLTYFQNEAQLEKSRLLSDRFSAERPKGSFSTLEIQRTEQGDSAMYLCASSSVDPLPYYEQYFGPGTRLTVT.

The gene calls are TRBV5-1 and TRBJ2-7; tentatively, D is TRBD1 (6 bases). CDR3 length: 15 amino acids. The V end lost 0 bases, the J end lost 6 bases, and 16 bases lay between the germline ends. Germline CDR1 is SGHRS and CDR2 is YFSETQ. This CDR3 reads CASSLGDTDLPEQYF. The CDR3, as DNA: TGCGCCAGCAGCTTGGGGGACACGGACCTCCCCGAGCAGTACTTC.

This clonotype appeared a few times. Here the CDR3 reads CASSLTGGFKTDTQYF. The CDR3 DNA follows: TGTGCCAGCAGCTTAACCGGGGGCTTTAAGACAGATACGCAGTATTTT. V usage is TRBV7-3 and J usage is TRBJ2-3, with D possibly called TRBD1 or TRBD2 (6 bases each). V was cut by 0 bases and J by 3 bases, with 13 bases left in between. This CDR3 region has 16 residues. Germline loops: CDR1 SGHTA, CDR2 FQGTGA.

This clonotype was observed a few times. Written as DNA, the CDR3 is TGCGCCAGCAGCCAAGAAGCTGGTTGGCCCCAGCATTTT. It codes for CASSQEAGWPQHF. The chain employs TRBV4-1 and TRBJ1-5; D ambiguous. Germline CDR1 reads MGHRA; CDR2 reads YSYEKL. The CDR3 length is 13 residues. V gave up 0 bases and J gave up 9 bases, with 9 bases separating them.

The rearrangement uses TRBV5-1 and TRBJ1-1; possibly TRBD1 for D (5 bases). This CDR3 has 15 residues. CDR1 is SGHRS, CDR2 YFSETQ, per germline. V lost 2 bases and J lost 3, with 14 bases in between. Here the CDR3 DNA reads TGCGCCAGCAGCTTCGTATGGGGGTCGGACACTGAAGCTTTCTTT. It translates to CASSFVWGSDTEAFF.

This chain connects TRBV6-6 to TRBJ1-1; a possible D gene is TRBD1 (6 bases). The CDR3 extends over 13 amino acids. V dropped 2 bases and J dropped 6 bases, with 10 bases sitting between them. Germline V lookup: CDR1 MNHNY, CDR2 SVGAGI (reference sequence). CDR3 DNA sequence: TGTGCCAGCAGTTACCCCGGACAGTCTGAAGCTTTCTTT. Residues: CASSYPGQSEAFF.

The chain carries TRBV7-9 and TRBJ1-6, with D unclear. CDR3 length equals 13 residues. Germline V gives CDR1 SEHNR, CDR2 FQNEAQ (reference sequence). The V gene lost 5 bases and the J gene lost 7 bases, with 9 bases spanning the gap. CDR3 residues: CASSNRQNSPLHF. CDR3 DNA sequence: TGTGCCAGCAGCAACCGTCAAAATTCACCCCTCCACTTT. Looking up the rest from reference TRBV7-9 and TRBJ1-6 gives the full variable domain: DTGVSQNPRHKITKRGQNVTFRCDPISEHNRLYWYRQTLGQGPEFLTYFQNEAQLEKSRLLSDRFSAERPKGSFSTLEIQRTEQGDSAMYLCASSNRQNSPLHFGNGTRLTVT.

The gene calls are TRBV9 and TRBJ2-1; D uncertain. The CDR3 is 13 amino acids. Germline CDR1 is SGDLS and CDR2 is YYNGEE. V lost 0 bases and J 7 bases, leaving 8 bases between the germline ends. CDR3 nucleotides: TGTGCCAGCAGCGTAGCTACTGGAAATGAGCAGTTCTTC. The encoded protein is CASSVATGNEQFF. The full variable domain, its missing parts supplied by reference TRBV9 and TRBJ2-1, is DSGVTQTPKHLITATGQRVTLRCSPRSGDLSVYWYQQSLDQGLQFLIQYYNGEERAKGNILERFSAQQFPDLHSELNLSSLELGDSALYFCASSVATGNEQFFGPGTRLTVL.

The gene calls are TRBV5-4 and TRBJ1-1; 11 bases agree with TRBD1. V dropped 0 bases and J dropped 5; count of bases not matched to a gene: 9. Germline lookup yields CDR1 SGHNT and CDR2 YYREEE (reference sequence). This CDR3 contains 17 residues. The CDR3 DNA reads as TGTGCCAGCAGCTTGGGGACTCCGGGACAGGGGGGTACTGAAGCTTTCTTT. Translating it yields CASSLGTPGQGGTEAFF.

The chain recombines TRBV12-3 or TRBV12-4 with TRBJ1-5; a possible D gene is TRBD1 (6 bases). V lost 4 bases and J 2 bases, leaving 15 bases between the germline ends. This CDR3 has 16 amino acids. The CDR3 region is CASSSTGSYGNQPQHF. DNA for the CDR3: TGTGCCAGCAGTTCAACAGGGAGCTACGGCAATCAGCCCCAGCATTTT.

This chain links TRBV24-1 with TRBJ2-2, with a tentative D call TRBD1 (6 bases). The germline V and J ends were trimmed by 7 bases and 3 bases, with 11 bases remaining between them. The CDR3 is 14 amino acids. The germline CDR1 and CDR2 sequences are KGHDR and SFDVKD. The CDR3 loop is CATSLNRDTGELFF. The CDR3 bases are TGTGCCACCAGCCTTAACAGGGACACCGGGGAGCTGTTTTTT.

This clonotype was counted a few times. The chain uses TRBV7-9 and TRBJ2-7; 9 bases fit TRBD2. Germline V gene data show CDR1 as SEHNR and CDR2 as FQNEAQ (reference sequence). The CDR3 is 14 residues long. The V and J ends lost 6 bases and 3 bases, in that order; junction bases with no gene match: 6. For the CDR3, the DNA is TGTGCCAGCAGGCCCGGGACTAGCTTCTACGAGCAGTACTTC. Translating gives CASRPGTSFYEQYF.

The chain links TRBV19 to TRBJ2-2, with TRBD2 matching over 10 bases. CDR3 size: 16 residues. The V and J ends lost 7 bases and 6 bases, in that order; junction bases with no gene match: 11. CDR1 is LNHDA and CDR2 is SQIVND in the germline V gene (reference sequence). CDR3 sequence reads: CASIPSGSQGPGELFF. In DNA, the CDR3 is TGTGCCAGTATACCTAGCGGGAGTCAGGGTCCCGGGGAGCTGTTTTTT.

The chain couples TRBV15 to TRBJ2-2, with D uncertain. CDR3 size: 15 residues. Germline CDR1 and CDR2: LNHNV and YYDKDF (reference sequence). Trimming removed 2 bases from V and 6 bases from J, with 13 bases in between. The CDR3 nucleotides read TGTGCCACCAGCAGACGGACGCGTATCGCCGGGGAGCTGTTTTTT. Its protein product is CATSRRTRIAGELFF.

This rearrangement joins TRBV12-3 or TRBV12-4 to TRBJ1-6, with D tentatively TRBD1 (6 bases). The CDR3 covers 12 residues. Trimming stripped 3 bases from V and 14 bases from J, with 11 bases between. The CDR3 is CASSLGGRALHF. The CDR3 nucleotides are TGTGCCAGCAGTTTGGGGGGGCGCGCCCTCCACTTT.

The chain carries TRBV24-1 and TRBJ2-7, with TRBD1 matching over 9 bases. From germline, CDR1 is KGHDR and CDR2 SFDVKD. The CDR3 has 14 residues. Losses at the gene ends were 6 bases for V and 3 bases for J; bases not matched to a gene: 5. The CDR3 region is CATSRTGVDYEQYF. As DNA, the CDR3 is TGTGCCACCAGTCGGACAGGGGTAGACTACGAGCAGTACTTC.